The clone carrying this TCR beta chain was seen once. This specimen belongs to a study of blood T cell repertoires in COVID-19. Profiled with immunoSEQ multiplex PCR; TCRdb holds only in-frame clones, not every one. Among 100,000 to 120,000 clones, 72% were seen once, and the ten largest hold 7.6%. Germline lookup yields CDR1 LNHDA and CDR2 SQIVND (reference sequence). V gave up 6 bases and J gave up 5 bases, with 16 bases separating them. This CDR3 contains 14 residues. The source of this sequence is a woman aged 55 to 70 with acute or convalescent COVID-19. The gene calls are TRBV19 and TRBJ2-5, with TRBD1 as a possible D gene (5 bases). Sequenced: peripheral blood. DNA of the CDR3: TGTGCCAGTAGCCGACAGAATAAAGATGAGACCCAGTACTTC. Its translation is CASSRQNKDETQYF.